The 12 T cell receptor beta chains reported below all come from one sample, sequenced in a study of T-cell memory formation after mild COVID-19. Using its own MiXCR run on the 5' RACE reads, TCRdb lists one record per CDR3 protein. The repertoire holds roughly 100,000 distinct CDR3 sequences, with roughly 12% as singletons. The material sequenced was PBMCs or a T cell subset sorted from them (not recorded which). The origin of the receptors is an adult woman who had mild COVID-19 (a few samples of this study predate the infection). Cell type and time point are not known.

This clonotype came up many times. The CDR3 coding sequence is TGTGCCAGCAGTAAGACTAGCGGGAGAAGGAACAATGAGCAGTTCTTC. Translated, it gives CASSKTSGRRNNEQFF. The V and J genes are TRBV6-6 and TRBJ2-1; 12 bases fit TRBD2. Germline V CDR1 and CDR2: MNHNY, SVGAGI (reference sequence). J was trimmed by 5 bases and V by 5 bases; bases with no gene match: 7. The CDR3 is 16 amino acids.

The chain uses TRBV7-2 and TRBJ2-7; TRBD2 matches 8 bases. Looked up from germline, CDR1 is SGHTA and CDR2 is FQGNSA. Trimming removed 5 bases from V and 3 bases from J; junction bases left unmatched: 6. The CDR3 is 14 residues long. CDR3 nucleotides: TGTGCCAGCAGCGACCTAGCGGGCCGCTACGAGCAGTACTTC. Translating it yields CASSDLAGRYEQYF.

This clonotype was seen a single time. The chain uses TRBV20-1 and TRBJ1-2; TRBD1 might be the D (5 bases). Germline V gene data show CDR1 as DFQATT and CDR2 as SNEGSKA (reference sequence). Trimming took 2 bases from V and 3 from J, leaving 7 bases between them. The CDR3 is 12 amino acids. DNA for the CDR3: TGCAGTGCTAGACCCAGGGACTATGGCTACACCTTC. Encoded protein: CSARPRDYGYTF.

This clonotype was found a few times. V usage is TRBV10-2 and J usage is TRBJ1-2; maybe TRBD1 (5 bases). Trimming pared 10 bases from V and 0 bases from J, leaving 12 bases between. The CDR3 runs 13 residues. CDR1 and CDR2 from the germline V gene are WSHSY and SAAADI. The CDR3 sequence is CATETDTNYGYTF. The CDR3 nucleotides are TGCGCCACGGAGACAGACACTAACTATGGCTACACCTTC.

The V gene is TRBV7-9, the J gene TRBJ2-1, with D unclear. This CDR3 is 10 amino acids long. The V gene's germline CDR1 is SEHNR and CDR2 FQNEAQ (reference sequence). Trimming removed 5 bases from V and 8 bases from J, with 4 bases in between. CDR3 nucleotide sequence: TGTGCCAGCAGCAAGGATGAGCAGTTCTTC. Its protein is CASSKDEQFF.

This clonotype has more than one count but fewer than ten. As DNA, the CDR3 is TGTGCCAGCAGCTTATTAGAGCGAGTAGCCGGGGAGCTGTTTTTT. Translated, it gives CASSLLERVAGELFF. The V gene is TRBV11-2, the J gene TRBJ2-2; D remains ambiguous. Germline V gene lookup returns CDR1 SGHAT and CDR2 FQNNGV. V was cut by 2 bases and J by 6 bases, with 13 bases left in between. CDR3 length: 15 residues.

The rearrangement joins TRBV5-1 to TRBJ2-5, with D possibly matching TRBD2 (7 bases). Trimming took off 4 bases at V and 2 bases at J, with 27 bases between the two ends. The germline CDR1 and CDR2 sequences are SGHRS and YFSETQ. The CDR3 spans 19 residues. The CDR3 sequence: CASSPNVGGSGAFQETQYF. The DNA of the CDR3 is TGCGCCAGCAGCCCCAATGTAGGGGGAAGCGGGGCCTTTCAAGAGACCCAGTACTTC.

This sequence joins TRBV12-3 or TRBV12-4 and TRBJ2-5; D gene unclear. CDR3 size: 15 residues. Trimming cost V 3 bases and J 1 base, with 12 bases left between them. The CDR3 region has the DNA TGTGCCAGCAGTTTCGTGGGATACCGCCAAGAGACCCAGTACTTC. Translating gives CASSFVGYRQETQYF.

This clonotype was seen a handful of times. The V gene is TRBV24-1, the J gene TRBJ2-3; TRBD1 might be the D (6 bases). CDR1 and CDR2 from the germline V gene are KGHDR and SFDVKD. The CDR3 consists of 14 residues. Trimming took 4 bases from V and 1 from J, leaving 8 bases between them. CDR3 amino acids: CATSEDSRTDTQYF. DNA for the CDR3: TGTGCCACCAGTGAGGACAGCCGCACAGATACGCAGTATTTT.

The V gene is TRBV10-3, the J gene TRBJ2-3; D uncertain. Trimming cost V 6 bases and J 5 bases, with 15 bases left between them. Germline V gives CDR1 ENHRY, CDR2 SYGVKD. The CDR3 sequence is 14 residues long. The CDR3 loop is CAIRNPSSGDTQYF. As DNA, the CDR3 is TGTGCCATCAGGAACCCCTCTAGTGGAGATACGCAGTATTTT.

The J gene is TRBJ2-1, the V gene TRBV9, with D tentatively TRBD2 (5 bases). This CDR3 region has 15 residues. Germline V lookup: CDR1 SGDLS, CDR2 YYNGEE. The germline V and J ends were trimmed by 0 bases and 5 bases, with 12 bases remaining between them. The CDR3 here is CASSVAGSMNNEQFF. In nucleotides, the CDR3 is TGTGCCAGCAGCGTAGCGGGGAGCATGAACAATGAGCAGTTCTTC.

This rearrangement joins TRBV7-9 to TRBJ2-7, with 9 bases aligning to TRBD1. V dropped 4 bases and J dropped 6; count of bases not matched to a gene: 10. This CDR3 contains 15 residues. Germline lookup yields CDR1 SEHNR and CDR2 FQNEAQ (reference sequence). The CDR3 nucleotides are TGTGCCAGCAGCTCCGAACAGGGGGCACTAGGCGAGCAGTACTTC. Amino acid sequence: CASSSEQGALGEQYF.